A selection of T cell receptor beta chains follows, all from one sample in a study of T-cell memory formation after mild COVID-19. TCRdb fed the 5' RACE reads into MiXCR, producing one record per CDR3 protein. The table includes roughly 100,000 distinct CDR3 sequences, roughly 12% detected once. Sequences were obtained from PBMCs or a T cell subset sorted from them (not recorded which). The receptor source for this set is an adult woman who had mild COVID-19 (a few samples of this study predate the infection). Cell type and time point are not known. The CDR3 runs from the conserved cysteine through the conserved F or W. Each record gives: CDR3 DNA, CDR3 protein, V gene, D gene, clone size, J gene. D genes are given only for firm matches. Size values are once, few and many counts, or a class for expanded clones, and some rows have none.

CDR3nt: TGCAGTGCTAGACCTCGACAGGGGAGGGTTACTGAAGCTTTCTTT
CDR3aa: CSARPRQGRVTEAFF
v_gene: TRBV20-1
d_gene: TRBD1
abundance: -
j_gene: TRBJ1-1

CDR3nt: TGTGCCAGCAGCGTCACACTAGCGGGATCCTACAATGAGCAGTTCTTC
CDR3aa: CASSVTLAGSYNEQFF
v_gene: TRBV5-8
d_gene: TRBD2
abundance: -
j_gene: TRBJ2-1

CDR3nt: TGTGCCAGCAGCGTAGGCTCGCTAGCGAACGAGCAGTACTTC
CDR3aa: CASSVGSLANEQYF
v_gene: TRBV9
d_gene: -
abundance: many
j_gene: TRBJ2-7

CDR3nt: TGTGCCAGCAGTTCGCCTAGCGCCTACAATGAGCAGTTCTTC
CDR3aa: CASSSPSAYNEQFF
v_gene: TRBV27
d_gene: -
abundance: -
j_gene: TRBJ2-1

CDR3nt: TGTGCCAGCAGACCTACAGGGAGCTCCTACAATGAGCAGTTCTTC
CDR3aa: CASRPTGSSYNEQFF
v_gene: TRBV12-3/TRBV12-4
d_gene: -
abundance: few
j_gene: TRBJ2-1

CDR3nt: TGTGCCAGCAGCCTGCACCGGGACCGCCCGTGGCCTGAGCAGTTCTTC
CDR3aa: CASSLHRDRPWPEQFF
v_gene: TRBV7-2
d_gene: -
abundance: -
j_gene: TRBJ2-1

CDR3nt: TGTGCCATCAGTAGGGGCTACGAGCAGTACTTC
CDR3aa: CAISRGYEQYF
v_gene: TRBV10-3
d_gene: -
abundance: -
j_gene: TRBJ2-7

CDR3nt: TGTGCCACCAGTGACTTTGACAGGATCTATGGCTACACCTTC
CDR3aa: CATSDFDRIYGYTF
v_gene: TRBV24-1
d_gene: -
abundance: few
j_gene: TRBJ1-2

CDR3nt: TGCGCCAGCAGCCAAATCGGACTAGTAGGCACAGATACGCAGTATTTT
CDR3aa: CASSQIGLVGTDTQYF
v_gene: TRBV4-1
d_gene: TRBD2
abundance: -
j_gene: TRBJ2-3

CDR3nt: TGTGCCAGCTCACCCGCCGGTTCCCTAGAGACTGAGCAGTTCTTC
CDR3aa: CASSPAGSLETEQFF
v_gene: TRBV18
d_gene: -
abundance: -
j_gene: TRBJ2-1

CDR3nt: TGTGCCAGCAGCTTACTCGGGCCATACAATGAGCAGTTCTTC
CDR3aa: CASSLLGPYNEQFF
v_gene: TRBV7-6
d_gene: -
abundance: medium-sized
j_gene: TRBJ2-1

CDR3nt: TGCGCCAGCAACAAGCACGCCGGGGAGCTGTTTTTT
CDR3aa: CASNKHAGELFF
v_gene: TRBV4-1
d_gene: -
abundance: few
j_gene: TRBJ2-2

CDR3nt: TGTGCCAGCAGTGAAGCCACAGGGGGGAGGAATGAAGCTTTCTTT
CDR3aa: CASSEATGGRNEAFF
v_gene: TRBV6-1
d_gene: TRBD1
abundance: -
j_gene: TRBJ1-1

CDR3nt: TGTGCCAGCAGCTTAGAGGGGACTAGCACGGACGAGCAGTACTTC
CDR3aa: CASSLEGTSTDEQYF
v_gene: TRBV7-8
d_gene: TRBD2
abundance: many
j_gene: TRBJ2-7

CDR3nt: TGCGCCAGCAGCTTTGGACTAGCGGGCTTCAAGGGCAATGAGCAGTTCTTC
CDR3aa: CASSFGLAGFKGNEQFF
v_gene: TRBV5-1
d_gene: TRBD2
abundance: few
j_gene: TRBJ2-1

CDR3nt: TGCAGTGCTAAAAGGGCTGACCGGCCCTACGAGCAGTACTTC
CDR3aa: CSAKRADRPYEQYF
v_gene: TRBV20-1
d_gene: -
abundance: -
j_gene: TRBJ2-7

CDR3nt: TGTGCCAGCAGTTTAGGGGCGACCCCCTACGAGCAGTACTTC
CDR3aa: CASSLGATPYEQYF
v_gene: TRBV12-3/TRBV12-4
d_gene: -
abundance: few
j_gene: TRBJ2-7

CDR3nt: TGTGCCAGCAGCTTCGGAGTCAATGAGCAGTTCTTC
CDR3aa: CASSFGVNEQFF
v_gene: TRBV11-1
d_gene: -
abundance: few
j_gene: TRBJ2-1

CDR3nt: TGTGCCACCGGACAGGCCCCCCTGAACACTGAAGCTTTCTTT
CDR3aa: CATGQAPLNTEAFF
v_gene: TRBV24-1
d_gene: TRBD1
abundance: -
j_gene: TRBJ1-1

CDR3nt: TGTGCCAGCAGTTGGAACATCTTGGACAGGGCGGGTACAGATACGCAGTATTTT
CDR3aa: CASSWNILDRAGTDTQYF
v_gene: TRBV12-3/TRBV12-4
d_gene: TRBD1
abundance: few
j_gene: TRBJ2-3

CDR3nt: TGTGCCAGCATAACTACAGGGCTGGGGGAAGATACGCAGTATTTT
CDR3aa: CASITTGLGEDTQYF
v_gene: TRBV12-3/TRBV12-4
d_gene: -
abundance: few
j_gene: TRBJ2-3

CDR3nt: TGCAGCGTGGGGACAGGCCGTTTTCCATACGAGCAGTACTTC
CDR3aa: CSVGTGRFPYEQYF
v_gene: TRBV29-1
d_gene: TRBD1
abundance: few
j_gene: TRBJ2-7

CDR3nt: TGTGCCAGCAGCTTCTCAACGTACAGGGGCCCTCTGGAAGCTTTCTTT
CDR3aa: CASSFSTYRGPLEAFF
v_gene: TRBV12-3/TRBV12-4
d_gene: TRBD1
abundance: -
j_gene: TRBJ1-1

CDR3nt: TGTGCCACCAGCAGAGGAGGGGCCACAGGATTCCATGAGCAGTTCTTC
CDR3aa: CATSRGGATGFHEQFF
v_gene: TRBV15
d_gene: -
abundance: few
j_gene: TRBJ2-1

CDR3nt: TGTGCCATCATTGAGCATCCAGGCGGGAATTATGGCTACACCTTC
CDR3aa: CAIIEHPGGNYGYTF
v_gene: TRBV10-3
d_gene: -
abundance: few
j_gene: TRBJ1-2

CDR3nt: TGTGCCAGCAGTCCTCGGATCACCACAGGGATAAGCGGTCAGCCCCAGCATTTT
CDR3aa: CASSPRITTGISGQPQHF
v_gene: TRBV27
d_gene: -
abundance: few
j_gene: TRBJ1-5

CDR3nt: TGTGCCAGCAGCACCAATGGGGGGTACACTGAAGCTTTCTTT
CDR3aa: CASSTNGGYTEAFF
v_gene: TRBV12-3/TRBV12-4
d_gene: -
abundance: few
j_gene: TRBJ1-1

CDR3nt: TGCAGCGTTGAAGAGGGTGGAGCAGGGGTAAACGAGCAGTACTTC
CDR3aa: CSVEEGGAGVNEQYF
v_gene: TRBV29-1
d_gene: -
abundance: -
j_gene: TRBJ2-7

CDR3nt: TGCGCCAGCAGCCTGGCCACGAGGCTTGGCACAGATACGCAGTATTTT
CDR3aa: CASSLATRLGTDTQYF
v_gene: TRBV4-1
d_gene: -
abundance: -
j_gene: TRBJ2-3

CDR3nt: TGCAGTGCTAAAGTAGGACAGGGGGACGGATTAGCCAAAAACATTCAGTACTTC
CDR3aa: CSAKVGQGDGLAKNIQYF
v_gene: TRBV20-1
d_gene: TRBD1
abundance: -
j_gene: TRBJ2-4

CDR3nt: TGCAGCGTTGAAGATACGGGACAGGGAGACTACGAGCAGTACTTC
CDR3aa: CSVEDTGQGDYEQYF
v_gene: TRBV29-1
d_gene: TRBD1
abundance: few
j_gene: TRBJ2-7

CDR3nt: TGTGCCAGCAGCTCCAACCCGTGGGAGCAGTACTTC
CDR3aa: CASSSNPWEQYF
v_gene: TRBV7-9
d_gene: -
abundance: -
j_gene: TRBJ2-7

CDR3nt: TGTGCCAGCAGCGTAGGGGGGGCGCCCGGGGAGCTGTTTTTT
CDR3aa: CASSVGGAPGELFF
v_gene: TRBV9
d_gene: -
abundance: -
j_gene: TRBJ2-2

CDR3nt: TGCGCCAGCAGCTTCCTACCGAAGCGGGAACGCACAGATACGCAGTATTTT
CDR3aa: CASSFLPKRERTDTQYF
v_gene: TRBV5-1
d_gene: TRBD2
abundance: -
j_gene: TRBJ2-3

CDR3nt: TGTGCCAGCAGCCGACTAGCGGGAGAGGATGAGCAGTTCTTC
CDR3aa: CASSRLAGEDEQFF
v_gene: TRBV6-2/TRBV6-3
d_gene: TRBD2
abundance: few
j_gene: TRBJ2-1

CDR3nt: TGTGCCAGCAGTTACTCGAACGGCCCTACAGATACGCAGTATTTT
CDR3aa: CASSYSNGPTDTQYF
v_gene: TRBV6-5
d_gene: -
abundance: few
j_gene: TRBJ2-3

CDR3nt: TGCGCCAGCAGCCAACTTCGATTAGGGGAAGCGAGCACAGATACGCAGTATTTT
CDR3aa: CASSQLRLGEASTDTQYF
v_gene: TRBV4-1
d_gene: -
abundance: -
j_gene: TRBJ2-3

CDR3nt: TGTGCCAGCAGCCAGACAGGGAGCTACGAGCAGTACTTC
CDR3aa: CASSQTGSYEQYF
v_gene: TRBV7-9
d_gene: TRBD1
abundance: few
j_gene: TRBJ2-7

CDR3nt: TGTGCCAGCAGCCAAGGATTTTTAGGCCTAGCGGGAGTTAACACCGGGGAGCTGTTTTTT
CDR3aa: CASSQGFLGLAGVNTGELFF
v_gene: TRBV14
d_gene: TRBD2
abundance: few
j_gene: TRBJ2-2

CDR3nt: TGCGCCAGCAGCCAAGAAGGACAGAATTCACCCCTCCACTTT
CDR3aa: CASSQEGQNSPLHF
v_gene: TRBV4-3
d_gene: -
abundance: few
j_gene: TRBJ1-6

CDR3nt: TGTGCCAGCAGCGTCGGCCAGGGGGCTTCCGAGCAGTACTTC
CDR3aa: CASSVGQGASEQYF
v_gene: TRBV9
d_gene: TRBD1
abundance: -
j_gene: TRBJ2-7

CDR3nt: TGTGCCAGCAGTTCGGAGCAGGGCGGGGGTCAGCCCCAGCATTTT
CDR3aa: CASSSEQGGGQPQHF
v_gene: TRBV6-2/TRBV6-3
d_gene: -
abundance: -
j_gene: TRBJ1-5

CDR3nt: TGCAGTGCTAGAGTAATTAGCCGAACACTGATGAATGAGCAGTTCTTC
CDR3aa: CSARVISRTLMNEQFF
v_gene: TRBV20-1
d_gene: -
abundance: few
j_gene: TRBJ2-1

CDR3nt: TGTGCCAGCAGCTTAGGAAGGGCCGGGAGCACCGGGGAGCTGTTTTTT
CDR3aa: CASSLGRAGSTGELFF
v_gene: TRBV11-2
d_gene: -
abundance: -
j_gene: TRBJ2-2

CDR3nt: TGTGCCAGCAGTTACCCGGGGACTAGCGGGAGCAATGAGCAGTTCTTC
CDR3aa: CASSYPGTSGSNEQFF
v_gene: TRBV6-5
d_gene: TRBD2
abundance: few
j_gene: TRBJ2-1

CDR3nt: TGTGCCAGCAGCGTTTCGGGCAGGGCGGCGAACACCGGGGAGCTGTTTTTT
CDR3aa: CASSVSGRAANTGELFF
v_gene: TRBV9
d_gene: -
abundance: few
j_gene: TRBJ2-2

CDR3nt: TGTGCCAGCAGTTACTCAGGGGCAGAGAATCAGCCCCAGCATTTT
CDR3aa: CASSYSGAENQPQHF
v_gene: TRBV6-5
d_gene: -
abundance: few
j_gene: TRBJ1-5

CDR3nt: TGTGCCAGCAGTGAAAACGCCTGGGAGACCCAGTACTTC
CDR3aa: CASSENAWETQYF
v_gene: TRBV2
d_gene: -
abundance: -
j_gene: TRBJ2-5

CDR3nt: TGCGCCAGCAGCCCCGAAGACAGCTACTATGGCTACACCTTC
CDR3aa: CASSPEDSYYGYTF
v_gene: TRBV5-1
d_gene: -
abundance: -
j_gene: TRBJ1-2

CDR3nt: TGTGCCAGCAGCCTCGGGAATTGGGACAATGAGCAGTTCTTC
CDR3aa: CASSLGNWDNEQFF
v_gene: TRBV3-1
d_gene: -
abundance: many
j_gene: TRBJ2-1

CDR3nt: TGTGCCAGCAGCATACAAACAGGGTGGGGAGAGACCCAGTACTTC
CDR3aa: CASSIQTGWGETQYF
v_gene: TRBV7-2
d_gene: -
abundance: few
j_gene: TRBJ2-5

CDR3nt: TGCAGCGTTGAAGACCCGAGGCCCGGGTTCGACTATGGCTACACCTTC
CDR3aa: CSVEDPRPGFDYGYTF
v_gene: TRBV29-1
d_gene: -
abundance: few
j_gene: TRBJ1-2